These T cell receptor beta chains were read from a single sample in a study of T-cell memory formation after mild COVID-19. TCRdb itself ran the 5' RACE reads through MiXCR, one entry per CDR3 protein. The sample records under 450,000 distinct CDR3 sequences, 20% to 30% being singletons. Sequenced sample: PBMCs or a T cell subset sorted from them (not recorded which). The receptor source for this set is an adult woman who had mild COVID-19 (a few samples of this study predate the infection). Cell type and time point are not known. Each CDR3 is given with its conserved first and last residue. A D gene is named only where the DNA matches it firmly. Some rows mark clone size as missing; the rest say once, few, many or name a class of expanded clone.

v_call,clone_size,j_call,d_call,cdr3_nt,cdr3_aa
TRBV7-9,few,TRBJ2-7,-,TGTGCCAGCAGCCCTCCGTGGGGCCGTTCCCAAGCCTCCTACGAGCAGTACTTC,CASSPPWGRSQASYEQYF
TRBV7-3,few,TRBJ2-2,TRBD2,TGTGCCAGCAGCGTGGCGACTAGCGGGAAATTGAGTACCGGGGAGCTGTTTTTT,CASSVATSGKLSTGELFF
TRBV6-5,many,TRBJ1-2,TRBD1,TGTGCCACGGGGTACCCACCGGCGGGACAGGGTCATGGCTACACCTTC,CATGYPPAGQGHGYTF
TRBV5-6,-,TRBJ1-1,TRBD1,TGTGCCAGCAGCTTGGGGCCGACAGGGTCAGCTTTCTTT,CASSLGPTGSAFF
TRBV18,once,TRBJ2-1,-,TGTGCCAGCCACGAAGGGGCTAGCGACGACAATGAGCAGTTCTTC,CASHEGASDDNEQFF
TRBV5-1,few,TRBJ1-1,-,TGCGCCAGCAGGTTGGGGCAGGGGCGTAACACTGAAGCTTTCTTT,CASRLGQGRNTEAFF
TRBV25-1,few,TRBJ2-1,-,TGTGCCAGCAGTGAGGGACGGGCCCCCTACAATGAGCAGTTCTTC,CASSEGRAPYNEQFF
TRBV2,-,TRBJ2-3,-,TGTGCCAGCTGCAACGGGTATACGCAGTATTTT,CASCNGYTQYF
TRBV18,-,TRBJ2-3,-,TGTGCCAGCTCACCGGCGTCACTTGCAGATACGCAGTATTTT,CASSPASLADTQYF
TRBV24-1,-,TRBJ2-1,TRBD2,TGTGCCACCAGTGATTTGCGGGGGGGCCCCGATGAGCAGTTCTTC,CATSDLRGGPDEQFF
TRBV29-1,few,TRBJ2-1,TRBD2,TGCAGCGTTATCCCGACTAGCGGGAGTAGCAGTGAGCAGTTCTTC,CSVIPTSGSSSEQFF
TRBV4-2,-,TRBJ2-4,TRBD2,TGTGCCAGCAGCCTAACCAACGACGGGACTAGCGGGGACCAAAACATTCAGTACTTC,CASSLTNDGTSGDQNIQYF
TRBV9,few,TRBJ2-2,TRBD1,TGTGCCAGCAGCCCCCAGGGACAGGGGATGAGCGGGGAGCTGTTTTTT,CASSPQGQGMSGELFF
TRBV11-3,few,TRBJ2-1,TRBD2,TGTGCCAGCAGCTTAGGGTTGTTTAGCGGGGGGGCTTCAGACAATGAGCAGTTCTTC,CASSLGLFSGGASDNEQFF